These 3 T cell receptor beta chains were all obtained from the same sample, sequenced in a study of blood T cell repertoires in COVID-19. Measured with immunoSEQ multiplex PCR; TCRdb has only the in-frame clones, and not every one. Of 200,000 or so clones listed, around 89% are singletons. Sequencing was performed on PBMCs or T cells enriched from blood (not recorded which). These receptors all stem from a woman aged 25 to 39 who had recovered from COVID-19.

J is TRBJ2-7 and V is TRBV6-1; 10 nucleotides line up with TRBD2. CDR3 length: 16 amino acids. Germline loops: CDR1 MNHNS, CDR2 SASEGT. V shed 1 base and J 3 bases; nucleotides not matched to a gene: 6. CDR3 in DNA: TGTGCCAGCAGTGAAGTATCTAGCGGGGGAGTCTACGAGCAGTACTTC. Protein product: CASSEVSSGGVYEQYF.

This sequence joins TRBV29-1 and TRBJ1-6; D is perhaps TRBD1 (6 bases). This CDR3 region has 13 residues. V was shortened by 4 bases and J by 7 bases, with 11 bases between the two germline ends. Per the germline V gene, CDR1 is SQVTM and CDR2 is ANQGSEA. The chain's CDR3 is CSVADSPNSPLHF. In DNA, the CDR3 is TGCAGCGTTGCGGACAGTCCAAATTCACCCCTCCACTTT. The complete variable domain, with remaining parts taken from reference TRBV29-1 and TRBJ1-6, reads SAVISQKPSRDICQRGTSLTIQCQVDSQVTMMFWYRQQPGQSLTLIATANQGSEATYESGFVIDKFPISRPNLTFSTLTVSNMSPEDSSIYLCSVADSPNSPLHFGNGTRLTVT.

The V and J genes are TRBV7-3 and TRBJ1-2; perhaps TRBD1 as D (5 bases). CDR3 length: 16 residues. Trimming took off 7 bases at V and 1 base at J, with 19 bases between the two ends. Germline V lookup: CDR1 SGHTA, CDR2 FQGTGA. The CDR3 protein is CASTPPPGGYNYGYTF. The CDR3 DNA reads as TGTGCCAGCACCCCGCCACCGGGGGGTTATAACTATGGCTACACCTTC.